Described below is a single T cell receptor (beta chain) sequence and its context. The antigen is undetermined. This sample is drawn from a study of post-analysis software for immune sequencing data. Study context: Disease trajectories encompassed relapsing-remitting, secondary progressive and progressive-relapsing multiple sclerosis.

In germline, CDR1 is MNHEY, CDR2 SVGEGT. V shed 10 bases and J 1 base; nucleotides not matched to a gene: 28. The CDR3 is 21 residues long. Study-wide findings and caveats: Samples from one preparation batch, clustered by F measure, grouped strongly together. Higher frequency in patients than in controls was seen for about five TRBV segments, with TRBV5-6, TRBV5-1 and TRBV20-1 among them. Diversity measured as normalized Chao1 was significantly lower in multiple sclerosis patients than in controls.

Presence of unique molecular identifiers characterized the TCR beta cDNA libraries. With roughly 1 to 10 million T cells as the source, 500,000 to 650,000 cDNA molecules resulted. TCRdb reprocessed the PCR reads via MiXCR and lists one record per CDR3 protein. The sample yields about 460,000 distinct CDR3 sequences, under 55% seen once. The receptor comes from a girl aged 5-17 years with multiple sclerosis. The chain joins TRBV6-2 or TRBV6-3 to TRBJ2-5, with TRBD2 identical over 9 bases. The sample was blood. The CDR3 nucleotides read TGTGCCACCATGGGCCGAACACTCGCAGGGCCTAGCGGGAAGACCCAAGAGACCCAGTACTTC. Amino acid sequence: CATMGRTLAGPSGKTQETQYF.